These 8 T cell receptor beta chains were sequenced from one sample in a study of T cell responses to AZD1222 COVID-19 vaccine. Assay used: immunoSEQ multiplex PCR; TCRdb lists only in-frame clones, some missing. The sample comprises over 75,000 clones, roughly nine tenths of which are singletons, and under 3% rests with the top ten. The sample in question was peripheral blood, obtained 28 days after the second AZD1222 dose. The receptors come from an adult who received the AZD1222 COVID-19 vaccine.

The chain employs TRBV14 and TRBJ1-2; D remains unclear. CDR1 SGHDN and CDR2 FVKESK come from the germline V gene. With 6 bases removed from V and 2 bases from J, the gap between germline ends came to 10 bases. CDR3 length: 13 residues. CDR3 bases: TGTGCCAGCAGTCAGAATCAAAACTATGGCTACACCTTC. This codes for CASSQNQNYGYTF.

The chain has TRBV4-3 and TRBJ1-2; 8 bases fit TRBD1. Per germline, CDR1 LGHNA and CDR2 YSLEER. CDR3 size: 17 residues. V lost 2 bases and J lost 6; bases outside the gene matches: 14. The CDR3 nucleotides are TGCGCCAGCAGCCAAAGAGTGACAGGGGAACCCCCAAATGGCTACACCTTC. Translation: CASSQRVTGEPPNGYTF.

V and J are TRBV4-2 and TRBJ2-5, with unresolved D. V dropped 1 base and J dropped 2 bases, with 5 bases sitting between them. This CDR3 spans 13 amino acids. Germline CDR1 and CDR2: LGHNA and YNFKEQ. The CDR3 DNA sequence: TGTGCCAGCAGCCAAGTCAGGCAAGAGACCCAGTACTTC. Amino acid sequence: CASSQVRQETQYF.

This CDR3 reads CASSEGLRVESPLHF. CDR3 sequence (DNA): TGTGCCAGCAGCGAGGGGCTCAGGGTAGAATCACCCCTCCACTTT. The genes are TRBV9 and TRBJ1-6; tentative D call: TRBD1 (5 bases). The CDR3 runs to 15 residues. V was trimmed by 3 bases and J by 10 bases, leaving 17 bases between them. From germline, CDR1 is SGDLS and CDR2 YYNGEE.

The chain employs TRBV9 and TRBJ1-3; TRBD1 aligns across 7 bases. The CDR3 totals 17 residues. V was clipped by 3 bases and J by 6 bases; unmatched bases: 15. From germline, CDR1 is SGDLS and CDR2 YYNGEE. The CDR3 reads CASSGHGTEVVQNTIYF. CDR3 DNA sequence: TGTGCCAGCAGCGGTCACGGGACAGAGGTTGTTCAAAACACCATATATTTT.

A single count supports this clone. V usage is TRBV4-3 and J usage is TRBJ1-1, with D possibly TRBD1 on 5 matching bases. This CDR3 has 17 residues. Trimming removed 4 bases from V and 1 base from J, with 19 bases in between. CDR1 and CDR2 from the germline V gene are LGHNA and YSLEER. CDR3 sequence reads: CASSPIYTGTENTEAFF. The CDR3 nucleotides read TGCGCCAGCAGCCCTATTTATACCGGGACTGAGAACACTGAAGCTTTCTTT.

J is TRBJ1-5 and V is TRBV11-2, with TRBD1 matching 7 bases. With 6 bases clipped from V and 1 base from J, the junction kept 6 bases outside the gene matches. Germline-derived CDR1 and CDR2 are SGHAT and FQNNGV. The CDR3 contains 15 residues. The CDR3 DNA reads TGTGCCAGCAGGCAGGACAGGTTCAGCAATCAGCCCCAGCATTTT. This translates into CASRQDRFSNQPQHF.

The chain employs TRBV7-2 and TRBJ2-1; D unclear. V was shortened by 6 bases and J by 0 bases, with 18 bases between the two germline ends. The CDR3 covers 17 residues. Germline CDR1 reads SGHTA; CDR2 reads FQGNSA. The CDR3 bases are TGTGCCAGCAGTCCGTCCTTAGCCCAAATCTCCTACAATGAGCAGTTCTTC. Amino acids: CASSPSLAQISYNEQFF.